One TCR beta chain is described in this entry. This clonotype was detected only a few times. Its antigen specificity is not known. Base quality data are lacking; no much larger clone is found one base away. Library preparation employed multiplex PCR. Data came from an Illumina HiSeq 4000. iRepertoire HTBI primers and Arm-PCR amplification of CDR3 regions were used to construct TCR beta libraries. Gel purification was performed on PCR products prior to sequencing. The study's processing was this. Across samples, approximately 68 TRBV and 13 to 15 TRBJ segments were identified and used for gene usage analysis of CDR3 amino acid clonotypes. COPE and FqMerger were used to merge filtered high-quality paired reads into contigs. BLAST was used to align contigs to IMGT TRBV, TRBD and TRBJ reference genes, with CDR3 defined following IMGT. Any clonotype with a frequency above 0.1% was classified as a highly expanded clone. Repertoire diversity was measured by Shannon entropy, and V-J evenness by the Gini coefficient. Public clonotypes were defined as clonotypes shared by more than one individual. TCRdb's own reprocessing of the public reads used fastp at Q25 and MiXCR and kept productive beta chains. All rows with the same CDR3 protein become a single entry with the most common DNA and genes. What appears here as the V and J calls and clone size reflects TCRdb's work, not the paper's. The table for this sample lists around 460,000 distinct CDR3 sequences; under 25% of them were counted only once. The top ten hold 7.1% of the sample.

The CDR3 sequence holds 16 residues, the cysteine and phenylalanine included. The retained sequence is limited to the CDR3, 48 bases, with the frame set at the first base. V is shortened by 4 bases, J by 4 bases, and the region joining them spans 20 bases. Based on the germline V gene (reference sequence), the CDR1 and CDR2 sequences are SEHNR and FQNEAQ. The sample is drawn from a study of regulatory T cells in long-lasting Graves disease (dated by TCRdb to 2020 to 2022). For context, the study as a whole: Persistent Graves' disease meant more than 5 years of antithyroid drug treatment with TSH receptor autoantibodies that stayed positive. Patients with persistent Graves' disease were compared with patients with newly diagnosed Graves' disease using TCR sequencing and RNA sequencing of peripheral blood. The study took place in China and was registered as a clinical trial. Antithyroid drugs had been taken for approximately 10 years on average by persistent Graves' disease patients in the clinical cohort. TCR sequencing covered some 13 persistent and about 20 newly diagnosed Graves' disease patients, some 33 samples in total.

Study-wide findings and limitations: Sequencing and analysis were restricted to the TCR beta chain. Lower TCR Shannon entropy and fewer highly expanded clones were observed in persistent Graves' disease patients than in newly diagnosed patients, which suggested clonal expansion. TRBV28, TRBJ1-2 and TRBJ2-5 were preferentially used in persistent disease, while TRBV20-1 and TRBJ2-1 were favored in newly diagnosed disease. As a limitation, the authors acknowledged that the small sample size may reduce accuracy. The study examined only peripheral blood because the primary lesion, thyroid tissue, could not be accessed. A larger number of public clonotypes was shared among persistent patients (around 2,700) than among newly diagnosed patients (approximately 1,000).

The time point label corresponds to: persistent/refractory GD, antithyroid drugs over 5 years with positive TRAb. For both TCR sequencing and RNA sequencing, RNA was extracted from PBMCs in TRIzol. The diagnosis of Graves' disease followed American Thyroid Association guidelines. Patients were recruited from an endocrinology department in Xi'an, China. Each patient gave approximately 9.7 milliliters of peripheral blood, collected in an EDTA anticoagulant tube. Ficoll Paque Plus density gradient separation was used to isolate PBMCs, and no further T cell sorting was done. RNA quality was checked with an Agilent 2100 Bioanalyzer and agarose gel, and concentration with a NanoDrop 2000.

The chain links TRBV7-9 with TRBJ2-7; the D segment could be TRBD1, given 6 matching bases. The clonotype comes from a female donor with Graves disease. This material consisted of peripheral blood mononuclear cells (PBMCs), taken when the disease was refractory, from a patient treated with antithyroid drugs. The DNA sequence is as follows: TGTGCCAGCAGCTCAGGACTTGGACAGCAGATTTACGAGCAGTACTTC. The resulting protein is CASSSGLGQQIYEQYF.